The 9 T cell receptor beta chains reported below all come from one sample, sequenced in a study of CD8 T cells in ankylosing spondylitis. TCRdb ran MiXCR on the 5' RACE reads and lists one entry per CDR3 protein. This table holds some 330,000 distinct CDR3 sequences, 6.5% to 10% found once. The study, taken as a whole, reports: Typical of ankylosing spondylitis blood, it appeared, was a TCR beta motif of several highly homologous variants.

No cognate antigen is known for these TCRs. Material: blood, either unsorted or a sorted T cell fraction (not recorded which). These receptors came from a male donor with ankylosing spondylitis.

At least ten counts were recorded for this clonotype. J is TRBJ2-2 and V is TRBV25-1; D gene unclear. This CDR3 comprises 16 residues. V was cut by 5 bases and J by 0 bases, with 13 bases left in between. The germline CDR1 and CDR2 sequences are MGHDK and SYGVNS. The CDR3 sequence is CASSSSPFANTGELFF. CDR3 nucleotide sequence: TGTGCCAGCAGTTCATCACCATTCGCGAACACCGGGGAGCTGTTTTTT. The entire variable domain, with the rest obtained from reference TRBV25-1 and TRBJ2-2, is as follows: EADIYQTPRYLVIGTGKKITLECSQTMGHDKMYWYQQDPGMELHLIHYSYGVNSTEKGDLSSESTVSRIRTEHFPLTLESARPSHTSQYLCASSSSPFANTGELFFGEGSRLTVL.

The rearrangement links TRBV14 to TRBJ1-3; no clear D. With 4 bases removed from V and 0 bases from J, the gap between germline ends came to 13 bases. The CDR3 is 16 residues long. Germline-derived CDR1 and CDR2 are SGHDN and FVKESK. DNA for the CDR3: TGTGCCAGCAGCCCCCGCCTGGTCAACTCTGGAAACACCATATATTTT. It specifies CASSPRLVNSGNTIYF.

J is TRBJ2-3 and V is TRBV3-1; unclear D gene. Germline CDR1 LGHDT, CDR2 YNNKEL (reference sequence). There are 12 residues in the CDR3. V lost 1 base to trimming and J lost 6 bases, with 5 bases between them. The CDR3 is CASSQVGDTQYF. CDR3 DNA sequence: TGTGCCAGCAGCCAAGTTGGTGATACGCAGTATTTT.

This clonotype was counted only a few times. The V call is TRBV3-1, the J call TRBJ1-5; TRBD1 agrees at 7 bases. Germline CDR1 reads LGHDT; CDR2 reads YNNKEL (reference sequence). This CDR3 has 14 amino acids. J gave up 7 bases and V 1 base, and 4 bases lay outside the gene matches. CDR3 DNA sequence: TGTGCCAGCAGCCAAGTTAGGGGGCAACAGCCCCAGCATTTT. Protein: CASSQVRGQQPQHF.

This clonotype was found a few times. The rearrangement joins TRBV20-1 to TRBJ2-5; D is unclear. Germline CDR1 reads DFQATT; CDR2 reads SNEGSKA (reference sequence). CDR3 length: 14 residues. V dropped 2 bases and J dropped 4 bases, with 14 bases sitting between them. CDR3 sequence: CSARRPPVGETQYF. CDR3 bases: TGCAGTGCTAGAAGGCCCCCGGTGGGAGAGACCCAGTACTTC.

This clonotype has at least ten counts. The rearrangement links TRBV5-1 to TRBJ2-5; 10 bases match TRBD1. The CDR3 is made up of 15 amino acids. V was pared by 5 bases and J by 4 bases, with 8 bases of the junction left unmatched. Looked up from germline, CDR1 is SGHRS and CDR2 is YFSETQ. The CDR3 spells CASRPLTGGGETQYF. CDR3 bases: TGCGCCAGCAGGCCACTGACAGGGGGCGGAGAGACCCAGTACTTC.

The V and J genes are TRBV2 and TRBJ2-7, with D possibly called TRBD1 or TRBD2 (5 bases each). Germline V gene lookup returns CDR1 SNHLY and CDR2 FYNNEI. The CDR3 sequence is 15 residues long. The V end was cut by 3 bases, the J end by 6 bases, with 18 bases between. Written as DNA, the CDR3 is TGTGCCAGCAGTGACCCGGGGACGGCAGCTCGCGAGCAGTACTTC. It yields the protein CASSDPGTAAREQYF.

In nucleotides, the CDR3 is TGTGCCAGCAGTAGCTCCTCGGAAGAATCACCCCTCCACTTT. This gives the protein CASSSSSEESPLHF. The J gene is TRBJ1-6, the V gene TRBV2, with D hard to call. V lost 5 bases, J lost 10 bases, and 15 bases lay in between. The length of the CDR3 is 14 residues. Germline values: CDR1 SNHLY, CDR2 FYNNEI.

This clonotype was seen at least ten times. The V call is TRBV28, the J call TRBJ2-3; D not resolved. In germline, CDR1 is MDHEN, CDR2 SYDVKM. This CDR3 comprises 14 residues. V was trimmed by 5 bases and J by 2 bases, leaving 11 bases between them. Here the CDR3 DNA reads TGTGCCAGCAGTGTGGCAAGCGACACAGATACGCAGTATTTT. Translation: CASSVASDTDTQYF.